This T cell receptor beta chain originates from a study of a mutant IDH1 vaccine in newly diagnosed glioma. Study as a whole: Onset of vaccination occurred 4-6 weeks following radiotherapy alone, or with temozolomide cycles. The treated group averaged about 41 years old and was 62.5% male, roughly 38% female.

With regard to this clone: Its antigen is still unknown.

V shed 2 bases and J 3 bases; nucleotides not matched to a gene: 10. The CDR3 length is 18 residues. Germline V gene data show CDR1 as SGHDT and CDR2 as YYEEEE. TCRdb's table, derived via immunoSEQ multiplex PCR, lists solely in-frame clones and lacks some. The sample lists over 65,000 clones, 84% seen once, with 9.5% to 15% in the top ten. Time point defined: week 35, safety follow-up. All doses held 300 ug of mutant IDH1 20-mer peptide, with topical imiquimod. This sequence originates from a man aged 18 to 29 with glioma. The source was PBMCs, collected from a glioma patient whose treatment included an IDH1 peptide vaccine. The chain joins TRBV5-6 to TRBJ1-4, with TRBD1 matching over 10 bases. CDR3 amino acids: CASSFRQGAGLANEKLFF. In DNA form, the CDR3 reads TGTGCCAGCAGCTTCCGACAGGGGGCAGGTTTGGCTAATGAAAAACTGTTTTTT.